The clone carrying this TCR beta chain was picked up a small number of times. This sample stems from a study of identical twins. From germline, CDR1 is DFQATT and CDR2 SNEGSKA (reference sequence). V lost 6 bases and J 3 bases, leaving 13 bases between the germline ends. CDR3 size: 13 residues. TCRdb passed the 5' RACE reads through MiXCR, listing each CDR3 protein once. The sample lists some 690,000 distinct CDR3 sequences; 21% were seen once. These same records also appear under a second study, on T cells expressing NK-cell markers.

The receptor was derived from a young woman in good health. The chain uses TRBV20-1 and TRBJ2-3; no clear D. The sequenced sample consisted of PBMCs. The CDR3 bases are TGCAGTGCAATCCCCAGGTTGACAGATACGCAGTATTTT. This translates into CSAIPRLTDTQYF.